This T cell receptor (beta chain) is from a study of graft-versus-host responses after intestinal transplantation. Overall study: Grafts that recipients had were multivisceral, liver-intestinal, or isolated intestinal transplants. Every recipient had anti-thymocyte globulin induction and around 3 years of tacrolimus plus steroids. Study findings and constraints: Early after transplant, HvG declines were associated with peak levels of circulating GvH clones. GvH clones detected in recipient marrow included some appearing first in ileum or blood.

About this clone itself: Its antigen is unknown.

Here immunoSEQ multiplex PCR was the method, and the copy in TCRdb shows in-frame clones only, minus some. The data show approximately 99,000 clones, less than 95% seen once. Source: unstimulated CD8+ T cells sorted from spleen or lymph node cells, taken before transplant. The TCR comes from a human donor who was the organ donor for an intestinal transplant.

The CDR3 loop is CASSPSYGAGSYEQYF. CDR3 nucleotide sequence: TGTGCCAGCAGCCCAAGCTATGGAGCGGGTTCCTACGAGCAGTACTTC. V usage is TRBV7-2 and J usage is TRBJ2-7; perhaps TRBD2 as D (6 bases). The CDR3 contains 16 residues. The germline V gene has CDR1 SGHTA and CDR2 FQGNSA. Trimming shortened V by 5 bases and J by 1 base, and 18 bases separated the two germline ends.